A selection of T cell receptor beta chains follows, all from one sample in a study of control samples from healthy donors and cancer patients. Profiled with immunoSEQ multiplex PCR; TCRdb holds only in-frame clones, not every one. The sample gives 120,000 or so clones, roughly 87% of which show up once; about 8.7% is in the top ten. The source material was blood. Every receptor here comes from a man in his forties in good health. CDR3s include the opening cysteine and the closing phenylalanine or tryptophan.

j_call,v_call,cdr3_aa
TRBJ2-3,TRBV5-4,CASSPTSRQDTDTQYF
TRBJ2-5,TRBV11-3,CASSQNGQGFTETQYF
TRBJ2-1,TRBV7-7,CASSKGLAGAHNEQFF
TRBJ2-2,TRBV10-3,CAISESQGTQLFF
TRBJ1-1,TRBV7-3,CASSLDWGAEAFF
TRBJ2-3,TRBV9,CASSVPSGSNTQYF
TRBJ1-1,TRBV11-3,CASRDQGNTEAFF
TRBJ1-1,TRBV5-4,CASSVGQANTEAFF
TRBJ1-2,TRBV6-5,CASSYGSQGSCTF
TRBJ1-3,TRBV29-1,CSAGDGVSGNTIYF
TRBJ2-2,TRBV6-4,CASRGQGANTGELFF
TRBJ1-2,TRBV24-1,CATSDSPGAVYGYTF
TRBJ2-7,TRBV24-1,CATSDGGRLPYEQYF
TRBJ1-5,TRBV3-1/TRBV3-2,CASSPRTPKYSNQPQHF
TRBJ1-1,TRBV7-3,CASSLGGRTEAFF
TRBJ2-5,TRBV5-1,CASNDRGGLETQYF
TRBJ1-3,TRBV7-3,CASSSGGGNTIYF
TRBJ1-1,TRBV11-3,CASRDRGPLNTEAFF
TRBJ1-3,TRBV7-2,CASSLEGRPSGNTIYF
TRBJ1-4,TRBV19,CASSRTGFNEKLFF
TRBJ2-6,TRBV4-3,CASSQDQFRGGAANVLTF
TRBJ1-2,TRBV6-5,CASRATGGSGYTF
TRBJ2-7,TRBV24-1,CATSDPGTGIYEQYF
TRBJ2-3,TRBV7-8,CASSLLPSSDTQYF
TRBJ1-2,TRBV5-1,CATHEGDGSNYGYTF
TRBJ1-5,TRBV12-3/TRBV12-4,CASSELVGPQHF
TRBJ1-2,TRBV25-1,CASSGRHYGYTF
TRBJ2-7,TRBV25-1,CASSVMYEQYF
TRBJ2-3,TRBV30,CAWSDPDTQYF
TRBJ2-7,TRBV4-2,CASSQVAGSVHEQYF
TRBJ1-1,TRBV6-1,CASSEAQVRREAFF
TRBJ1-6,TRBV7-2,CASSRGWDNSPLHF
TRBJ1-5,TRBV24-1,CATSDSGRDQPQHF
TRBJ1-1,TRBV6-5,CASSPPTGTEAFF
TRBJ1-2,TRBV14,CASSSLGWVYGYTF
TRBJ2-3,TRBV9,CASSLLWAAPTDTQYF
TRBJ2-2,TRBV7-2,CASSLDRPLTTGAGELFF
TRBJ1-2,TRBV6-6,CASSYSHPANYGYTF
TRBJ2-2,TRBV7-8,CASSPGTFTGELFF
TRBJ2-7,TRBV24-1,CATSAPRDPYEQYF
TRBJ1-4,TRBV11-3,CASSFHGRVEKLFF
TRBJ2-7,TRBV19,CASSRTSGAGEQYF
TRBJ2-3,TRBV4-3,CASSQGVGTDTQYF
TRBJ1-2,TRBV6-5,CASSFLQVNYGYTF
TRBJ2-3,TRBV10-1,CASSPGQGSTDTQYF
TRBJ1-2,TRBV6-1,CASSERGLDRSTF
TRBJ2-7,TRBV11-3,CASSLEGVGPYEQYF